Below are 8 T cell receptor beta chains sequenced from a single sample in a study of blood T cell dynamics during melanoma immunotherapy. Data came from immunoSEQ multiplex PCR; TCRdb stores just in-frame clones and leaves some out. The data hold about 10,000 clones, with approximately 89% observed a single time. Time point denoted: week 3, after first cycle of checkpoint inhibitor. The input for sequencing was blood, taken from a patient treated with checkpoint blockade. The receptor set was obtained from a human donor with melanoma.

The V gene is TRBV7-9, the J gene TRBJ2-1, with TRBD2 matching over 7 bases. Looked up from germline, CDR1 is SEHNR and CDR2 is FQNEAQ (reference sequence). This CDR3 has 15 amino acids. J gave up 0 bases and V 5 bases, and 4 bases lay outside the gene matches. CDR3 sequence reads: CASSPWGGSYNEQFF. CDR3 DNA sequence: TGTGCCAGCAGCCCGTGGGGGGGCTCCTACAATGAGCAGTTCTTC.

J is TRBJ1-5 and V is TRBV28, with 7 bases that match TRBD1. Germline trimming cut 5 bases from V and 5 bases from J; bases unmatched to any gene: 9. CDR3 size: 15 residues. CDR1 and CDR2 (germline): MDHEN, SYDVKM. This CDR3 reads CASSPTGEGHQPQHF. The CDR3 coding sequence is TGTGCCAGCAGTCCCACAGGGGAGGGGCATCAGCCCCAGCATTTT.

This chain uses TRBV28 with TRBJ1-2, with no clear D. Germline V gives CDR1 MDHEN, CDR2 SYDVKM. Trimming took 5 bases from V and 5 from J, leaving 15 bases between them. The CDR3 totals 14 residues. CDR3 amino acids: CASSRHAETYGYTF. The DNA of the CDR3 is TGTGCCAGCAGTCGCCACGCGGAGACATATGGCTACACCTTC.

The chain couples TRBV28 to TRBJ1-1; D is unresolved. CDR1 and CDR2 (germline): MDHEN, SYDVKM. This CDR3 spans 14 amino acids. V dropped 3 bases and J dropped 1 base, with 9 bases sitting between them. The CDR3 nucleotides read TGTGCCAGCAGTTTCGGGCAGGAGAACACTGAAGCTTTCTTT. This gives the protein CASSFGQENTEAFF.

The CDR3 loop reads CASLGGDRASGANVLTF. The CDR3 DNA is TGTGCCAGCCTGGGGGGGGACAGGGCGTCCGGGGCCAACGTCCTGACTTTC. This chain joins TRBV28 and TRBJ2-6, with 9 nucleotides matching TRBD1. Trimming at V came to 8 bases and at J to 4 bases, leaving 12 bases not matched to a gene. Germline V gene lookup returns CDR1 MDHEN and CDR2 SYDVKM. The CDR3 covers 17 residues. Full variable domain (outside the CDR3, taken from reference TRBV28 and TRBJ2-6): DVKVTQSSRYLVKRTGEKVFLECVQDMDHENMFWYRQDPGLGLRLIYFSYDVKMKEKGDIPEGYSVSREKKERFSLILESASTNQTSMYLCASLGGDRASGANVLTFGAGSRLTVL.

This clone was seen only once. The chain couples TRBV19 to TRBJ2-1, with a tentative D call TRBD1 (6 bases). Between the trimmed V and J ends, which lost 2 bases and 2 bases, there was a span of 13 bases. The CDR3 loop spans 16 amino acids. The V gene's germline CDR1 is LNHDA and CDR2 SQIVND (reference sequence). The CDR3 bases are TGTGCCAGTAGTATACCCAGGGCAGGGGCCTACAATGAGCAGTTCTTC. Protein sequence: CASSIPRAGAYNEQFF. Drawing the rest from reference TRBV19 and TRBJ2-1, the complete variable domain is DGGITQSPKYLFRKEGQNVTLSCEQNLNHDAMYWYRQDPGQGLRLIYYSQIVNDFQKGDIAEGYSVSREKKESFPLTVTSAQKNPTAFYLCASSIPRAGAYNEQFFGPGTRLTVL.

CDR3 coding DNA: TGTGCCAGCAGCTTTGTGACGACCGGGGAGCTGTTTTTT. This encodes CASSFVTTGELFF. V usage is TRBV11-1 and J usage is TRBJ2-2; D not resolved. Germline values: CDR1 SGHAT, CDR2 FQDESV (reference sequence). This CDR3 region has 13 residues. V lost 3 bases and J 5 bases, leaving 7 bases between the germline ends.

V gene TRBV6-6 combines with J gene TRBJ1-1; no firm D call. Germline V CDR1 and CDR2: MNHNY, SVGAGI (reference sequence). This CDR3 spans 12 amino acids. Trimming shortened V by 5 bases and J by 6 bases, and 10 bases separated the two germline ends. The CDR3 nucleotides are TGTGCCAGCAGTACCCGATGGTCTGAAGCTTTCTTT. It is translated as CASSTRWSEAFF.